A selection of T cell receptor beta chains follows, all from one sample in a study of blood T cell repertoires in COVID-19. The protocol was immunoSEQ multiplex PCR, while the TCRdb copy is restricted to in-frame clones and leaves out a portion. The sample has about 300,000 clones, 90% seen once. Material: PBMCs or T cells enriched from blood (not recorded which). The receptor source for this set is a woman aged 18-35 years with acute COVID-19. Both conserved end residues are part of each CDR3. A D gene is named only where the DNA matches it firmly. Clone size is stated in some rows and not others, as once, few, many or a class when expanded.

>15|TRBV6-5|TRBD2|TRBJ2-1|.
TGTGCCAGCATCCCGACTAGCGGGGCGCGGGGCGAGCAGTTCTTC
CASIPTSGARGEQFF
>17|TRBV19|.|TRBJ2-3|.
TGTGCCAGTAGTACCCTCGCAACAAGTGCTAGCACAGATACGCAGTATTTT
CASSTLATSASTDTQYF
>14|TRBV30|.|TRBJ1-3|once
TGTGCCTGGGATCGGGGGGAAGAGGGAAACACCATATATTTT
CAWDRGEEGNTIYF
>16|TRBV20-1|TRBD1|TRBJ2-2|.
TGCAGTGCTAGTAAGACAGGGGGCGCGGGGACCGGGGAGCTGTTTTTT
CSASKTGGAGTGELFF
>14|TRBV3-1/TRBV3-2|.|TRBJ2-5|.
TGTGCCAGCAGCCCCGCTAGCCCTCAAGAGACCCAGTACTTC
CASSPASPQETQYF
>14|TRBV28|.|TRBJ2-7|.
TGTGCCAGCAGCCTCAGGGGGGTCTCCTACGAGCAGTACTTC
CASSLRGVSYEQYF
>24|TRBV24-1|TRBD1|TRBJ2-1|.
TGTGCCACCAGTGCCCCTCCCCGGGACAGGGGGCCAGAGGAAACTAGCGGGAAATACAATGAGCAGTTCTTC
CATSAPPRDRGPEETSGKYNEQFF
>15|TRBV6-4|.|TRBJ1-6|.
TGTGCCAGCAGAGGTATCGGGACACTTAATTCACCCCTCCACTTT
CASRGIGTLNSPLHF
>15|TRBV28|.|TRBJ1-2|.
TGTGCCAGCAGCCCAGGACAATTGATTAACTATGGCTACACCTTC
CASSPGQLINYGYTF
>15|TRBV12-2|.|TRBJ1-3|.
TGTGCAAGTCGCTTCCGTGACAGGGCTGGAAACACCATATATTTT
CASRFRDRAGNTIYF
>15|TRBV28|.|TRBJ1-1|once
TGTGCCAGCAGGCGGACCGGGAGCAGGAGCACTGAAGCTTTCTTT
CASRRTGSRSTEAFF
>14|TRBV11-2|.|TRBJ1-2|.
TGTGCCAGCAGCTTAGGTCTGGGGCCTGAGGGCTACACCTTC
CASSLGLGPEGYTF
>14|TRBV2|.|TRBJ1-6|.
TGTGCCAGCAGTGAAAGAGGGCGGAATTCACCCCTCCACTTT
CASSERGRNSPLHF
>11|TRBV6-6|.|TRBJ1-2|.
TGTGCCAGCCAGATTAACTATGGCTACACCTTC
CASQINYGYTF
>14|TRBV7-9|.|TRBJ1-5|.
TGTGCCAGCAGCTCGGCAGGACTCAATCAGCCCCAGCATTTT
CASSSAGLNQPQHF
>14|TRBV19|.|TRBJ2-3|.
TGTGCCAGTAATCTGGGACTTACCACAGATACGCAGTATTTT
CASNLGLTTDTQYF
>15|TRBV19|TRBD2|TRBJ2-1|.
TGTGCCAGTAGTAAGGGACTAGCGGCTTACAATGAGCAGTTCTTC
CASSKGLAAYNEQFF
>13|TRBV7-9|.|TRBJ1-6|.
TGTGCCAGCAGCAAGGGGGAGGGATCACCCCTCCACTTT
CASSKGEGSPLHF
>15|TRBV6-4|.|TRBJ2-2|.
TGTGCCAGCAGTGTTTCCGATAGCGCGTCCGGGGAGCTGTTTTTT
CASSVSDSASGELFF
>15|TRBV3-1/TRBV3-2|.|TRBJ2-7|.
TGTGCCAGCAGCAGCCGGGACTCCACGGCCTACGAGCAGTACTTC
CASSSRDSTAYEQYF
>13|TRBV5-1|.|TRBJ1-5|.
TGCGCCAGCAGCTTGGCCCCCGGGAAGCCCCAGCATTTT
CASSLAPGKPQHF
>15|TRBV3-1/TRBV3-2|TRBD1|TRBJ2-5|.
TGTGCCAGCAGCCAAGTAACAGGGGGCTGGGAGACCCAGTACTTC
CASSQVTGGWETQYF
>15|TRBV9|.|TRBJ2-1|.
TGTGCCAGCAGCGTAGGTCTAGCAGCGTACAATGAGCAGTTCTTC
CASSVGLAAYNEQFF
>16|TRBV7-9|.|TRBJ1-1|.
TGTGCCAGCAGCTTATGGACCGCCGGGGTGAACACTGAAGCTTTCTTT
CASSLWTAGVNTEAFF
>13|TRBV18|.|TRBJ1-2|.
TGTGCCAGCTCACCCTCGGAGTCCTATGGCTACACCTTC
CASSPSESYGYTF
>14|TRBV7-3|.|TRBJ2-2|.
TGTGCCAGCAGCTGGGACTCCGTTACCGGGGAGCTGTTTTTT
CASSWDSVTGELFF
>17|TRBV19|.|TRBJ2-1|.
TGTGCCAGTAGTATAGATCATGCGGGGACGGTAGGAAATGAGCAGTTCTTC
CASSIDHAGTVGNEQFF
>13|TRBV12-3/TRBV12-4|.|TRBJ2-7|.
TGTGCCAGCAGGGAGGAGGGCCGCTACGAGCAGTACTTC
CASREEGRYEQYF
>17|TRBV21-1|.|TRBJ2-1|.
TGTGCCAGCAGCCCCAATCAAGCGGGATACGGATACAATGAGCAGTTCTTC
CASSPNQAGYGYNEQFF
>15|TRBV7-9|.|TRBJ2-3|.
TGTGCCAGCAGCCCCAGCGCCCCGGGCACAGATACGCAGTATTTT
CASSPSAPGTDTQYF
>14|TRBV5-1|.|TRBJ1-2|.
TGCGCCAGCAGCCCGCGAATGGGGGGAAGCGGCTACACCTTC
CASSPRMGGSGYTF
>13|TRBV14|.|TRBJ1-3|.
TGTGCCAGCAGCCAACGCCGTCGGAACACCATATATTTT
CASSQRRRNTIYF
>13|TRBV7-9|.|TRBJ1-1|.
TGTGCCAGCACCCCTCCCGGGAACACTGAAGCTTTCTTT
CASTPPGNTEAFF
>15|TRBV6-5|.|TRBJ2-7|.
TGTGCCAGCAGTCTACAGCTCGCGTCGTCCTACGAGCAGTACTTC
CASSLQLASSYEQYF
>15|TRBV5-4|.|TRBJ2-7|.
TGTGCCAGCAGCCCGGACTTGACCTACTCCTACGAGCAGTACTTC
CASSPDLTYSYEQYF
>18|TRBV3-1/TRBV3-2|TRBD2|TRBJ2-3|.
TGTGCCAGCAGCCTCGGTAGGGGGACTAGCGGTTACACAGATACGCAGTATTTT
CASSLGRGTSGYTDTQYF
>11|TRBV29-1|TRBD1|TRBJ1-2|.
TGCAGCGCCAGGGGGGAAGGGGGCTACACCTTC
CSARGEGGYTF
>15|TRBV19|.|TRBJ2-6|.
TGTGCCAGTAGTTTAGACTTCTCTGGGGCCAACGTCCTGACTTTC
CASSLDFSGANVLTF
>12|TRBV28|.|TRBJ2-7|once
TGTGCCAGCAGTTCCGTAACCTACGAGCAGTACTTC
CASSSVTYEQYF
>16|TRBV19|.|TRBJ1-2|.
TGTGCCAGTAGTATCTCGTATTCGCAGGGTCGGAATGGCTACACCTTC
CASSISYSQGRNGYTF
>15|TRBV11-3|.|TRBJ2-3|.
TGTGCCAGCAGCCCTGACGGACAGACTATTCATACGCAGTATTTT
CASSPDGQTIHTQYF
>15|TRBV4-1|.|TRBJ2-7|once
TGCGCCAGCAGCCACAGGGAAGTAGGATCCTACGAGCAGTACTTC
CASSHREVGSYEQYF
>16|TRBV6-5|TRBD1|TRBJ1-2|.
TGTGCCAGCAGTTACTCGGACAGGCCAGCCTTCTATGGCTACACCTTC
CASSYSDRPAFYGYTF
>17|TRBV5-6|.|TRBJ2-3|.
TGTGCCAGCAGCTTGTTACGTGAGGGCCTGAGCACAGATACGCAGTATTTT
CASSLLREGLSTDTQYF
>14|TRBV28|.|TRBJ2-2|.
TGTGCCAGCACGAGGACAGATCGAGTCGGGGAGCTGTTTTTT
CASTRTDRVGELFF
>14|TRBV11-2|.|TRBJ1-1|.
TGTGCCAGCAGCTCAGTCCGGGGTAGCACTGAAGCTTTCTTT
CASSSVRGSTEAFF
>12|TRBV29-1|TRBD1|TRBJ1-2|.
TGCAGCGGCGAAAACAGGGGCGGTGGCTACACCTTC
CSGENRGGGYTF
>14|TRBV27|TRBD1|TRBJ2-7|once
TGTGCCAGCAGTTTGCGACAGGGGCCCTACGAGCAGTACTTC
CASSLRQGPYEQYF
>16|TRBV18|.|TRBJ1-3|.
TGTGCCAGCTCACCAGTACAGCCCCGAAGGGGAAACACCATATATTTT
CASSPVQPRRGNTIYF
>13|TRBV5-4|.|TRBJ2-7|.
TGTGCCAGCAGCTTGGACGGTACCTACGAGCAGTACTTC
CASSLDGTYEQYF
>13|TRBV2|.|TRBJ2-4|once
TGTGCCAGCAGCAGGGGAGCCAAAAACATTCAGTACTTC
CASSRGAKNIQYF
>22|TRBV4-1|TRBD1|TRBJ1-6|.
TGCGCCAGCAGCCAAGTTTCCACTGTCGGACAGGGCGAATCTAAAACTGGTTCACCCCTCCACTTT
CASSQVSTVGQGESKTGSPLHF
>16|TRBV6-1|.|TRBJ1-4|.
TGTGCCAGCAGTGAAGATTGGGGGGCAACTAATGAAAAACTGTTTTTT
CASSEDWGATNEKLFF
>14|TRBV24-1|TRBD1|TRBJ1-5|.
TGTGCCACCTCGGGACAGGGGAGCAATCAGCCCCAGCATTTT
CATSGQGSNQPQHF